The 30 T cell receptor beta chains listed next were all sequenced from one sample in a study of T cell responses to AZD1222 COVID-19 vaccine. The data were produced by immunoSEQ multiplex PCR, yet TCRdb's version contains in-frame clones alone and is incomplete. The table records over 65,000 clones, roughly 90% of them present only once. The input for sequencing was peripheral blood, taken 28 days after the second AZD1222 dose. These receptors all stem from an adult who received the AZD1222 COVID-19 vaccine.

The J gene is TRBJ2-4, the V gene TRBV27; unclear D gene. The CDR3 has 14 amino acids. Trimming removed 3 bases at V and 6 bases at J, with 12 bases between. Germline V gene lookup returns CDR1 MNHEY and CDR2 SMNVEV (reference sequence). The CDR3: CASSFLTPGNIQYF. The CDR3 DNA reads as TGTGCCAGCAGTTTTCTTACCCCAGGAAACATTCAGTACTTC.

The V and J genes are TRBV30 and TRBJ2-3; D might be TRBD1 or TRBD2, each matching 6 bases. The germline gives CDR1 GTSNPN, CDR2 SVGIG (reference sequence). Trimming stripped 3 bases from V and 0 bases from J, with 13 bases between. The CDR3 extends over 15 amino acids. The CDR3 bases are TGTGCCTGGAGCGTCCCGGGGGCGAGCACAGATACGCAGTATTTT. Translation gives CAWSVPGASTDTQYF.

J is TRBJ1-1 and V is TRBV4-2; perhaps TRBD1 as D (6 bases). This CDR3 contains 16 residues. Trimming removed 4 bases at V and 0 bases at J, with 15 bases between. Per the germline V gene, CDR1 is LGHNA and CDR2 is YNFKEQ. CDR3 protein: CASSPSGRGMNTEAFF. As DNA, the CDR3 is TGTGCCAGCAGCCCGTCGGGCAGGGGCATGAACACTGAAGCTTTCTTT.

The chain is built from TRBV5-1 and TRBJ2-3; 12 nucleotides agree with TRBD1. The junction had 10 bases not matched to a gene; V was cut back by 4 bases and J by 1 base. From germline, CDR1 is SGHRS and CDR2 YFSETQ. The CDR3 extends over 18 amino acids. CDR3 sequence: CASSPDGGTGGGTDTQYF. The CDR3 nucleotides read TGCGCCAGCAGCCCCGATGGAGGGACAGGGGGCGGCACAGATACGCAGTATTTT.

V usage is TRBV5-1 and J usage is TRBJ2-5; D unclear. V lost 0 bases and J lost 5, with 11 bases in between. This CDR3 spans 14 amino acids. Germline values: CDR1 SGHRS, CDR2 YFSETQ. CDR3 residues: CASSLEVRVETQYF. As DNA, the CDR3 is TGCGCCAGCAGCTTGGAGGTTAGGGTTGAGACCCAGTACTTC. Combining the CDR3 with reference TRBV5-1 and TRBJ2-5 gives the whole variable domain KAGVTQTPRYLIKTRGQQVTLSCSPISGHRSVSWYQQTPGQGLQFLFEYFSETQRNKGNFPGRFSGRQFSNSRSEMNVSTLELGDSALYLCASSLEVRVETQYFGPGTRLLVL.

The rearrangement uses TRBV28 and TRBJ2-7, with 9 bases lining up with TRBD1. This CDR3 is built from 18 residues. The J segment lost 1 base and the V segment lost 8 bases, leaving 18 bases of the junction unmatched. The V gene's germline CDR1 is MDHEN and CDR2 SYDVKM. The DNA for the CDR3 is TGTGCCAGCTCAAGGGTAGGGACAGGGCGCACAATTTCCTACGAGCAGTACTTC. It is translated as CASSRVGTGRTISYEQYF. Supplemented by reference TRBV28 and TRBJ2-7, the full variable domain reads DVKVTQSSRYLVKRTGEKVFLECVQDMDHENMFWYRQDPGLGLRLIYFSYDVKMKEKGDIPEGYSVSREKKERFSLILESASTNQTSMYLCASSRVGTGRTISYEQYFGPGTRLTVT.

The chain recombines TRBV27 with TRBJ2-1, with TRBD1 as a possible D gene (6 bases). The CDR3 is made up of 14 amino acids. V was cut by 2 bases and J by 5 bases, with 10 bases left in between. CDR1 and CDR2 from the germline V gene are MNHEY and SMNVEV (reference sequence). The CDR3 DNA is TGTGCCAGCAGTTTACTCGGACAGAACAATGAGCAGTTCTTC. Translating it yields CASSLLGQNNEQFF.

The chain has TRBV6-4 and TRBJ2-1, with 9 bases matching TRBD2. The CDR3 has 15 amino acids. The germline gives CDR1 MRHNA, CDR2 SNTAGT. J gave up 4 bases and V 4 bases, and 5 bases lay outside the gene matches. For the CDR3, the DNA is TGTGCCAGCAGTGCTTTAGCGGGAGAGTACAATGAGCAGTTCTTC. Translation gives CASSALAGEYNEQFF.

The CDR3 DNA is TGTGCCAGCAGCTCCGAGGAGGGCTCTGGGGCCAACGTCCTGACTTTC. Its protein product is CASSSEEGSGANVLTF. The chain uses TRBV4-2 and TRBJ2-6; perhaps TRBD2 as D (6 bases). The CDR3 runs to 16 residues. Germline loops: CDR1 LGHNA, CDR2 YNFKEQ. V lost 5 bases, J lost 0 bases, and 11 bases lay in between.

The chain employs TRBV10-3 and TRBJ2-3; 12 nucleotides align to TRBD2. The CDR3 length is 14 residues. The V gene's germline CDR1 is ENHRY and CDR2 SYGVKD. V lost 6 bases and J lost 5; bases outside the gene matches: 3. CDR3 amino acids: CAIRLAGGIDTQYF. CDR3 DNA: TGTGCCATCAGGCTAGCGGGAGGGATAGATACGCAGTATTTT.

The rearrangement joins TRBV10-1 to TRBJ1-2; possible D gene TRBD1, 5 bases. This CDR3 is 13 amino acids long. Trimming shortened V by 3 bases and J by 4 bases, and 9 bases separated the two germline ends. The germline gives CDR1 WNHNN, CDR2 SYGVQD (reference sequence). CDR3 region: CASSDQGTYGYTF. The CDR3 nucleotides are TGCGCCAGCAGTGACCAAGGGACCTATGGCTACACCTTC.

A note on this clone: The germline gene is not matched at one end of the junction; a read error may be the cause. The chain links TRBV2 to TRBJ2-7, with D perhaps being TRBD1 or TRBD2 (5 bases each). The germline V gene encodes CDR1 SNHLY and CDR2 FYNNEI. The CDR3 contains 15 residues. The CDR3: CASREAGTASYEQYF. CDR3 nucleotides: TGTGCCAGCAGGGAAGCCGGGACCGCATCCTACGAGCAGTACTTC.

The CDR3 loop is CASSKMDGDYGYTF. In nucleotides, the CDR3 is TGTGCCAGCAGTAAAATGGACGGAGACTATGGCTACACCTTC. V gene TRBV6-6 combines with J gene TRBJ1-2; D gene unclear. This CDR3 has 14 amino acids. Per germline, CDR1 MNHNY and CDR2 SVGAGI (reference sequence). V was clipped by 5 bases and J by 3 bases, with 13 bases between them.

This rearrangement joins TRBV5-1 to TRBJ1-1; possibly TRBD1 for D (6 bases). The CDR3 contains 13 residues. Trimming removed 3 bases from V and 11 bases from J, with 17 bases in between. Looked up from germline, CDR1 is SGHRS and CDR2 is YFSETQ. CDR3 coding DNA: TGCGCCAGCAGCTCGGAGGGGACTCAGGGGGCTTTCTTT. This gives the protein CASSSEGTQGAFF.

The chain links TRBV7-2 to TRBJ1-6; the match to TRBD1 covers 10 bases. The CDR3 consists of 14 residues. Germline-derived CDR1 and CDR2 are SGHTA and FQGNSA. V lost 8 bases and J lost 9; bases outside the gene matches: 7. This CDR3 reads CASLMTGGVSPLHF. The CDR3 bases are TGTGCCAGCTTGATGACAGGGGGCGTTTCACCCCTCCACTTT. The whole variable domain, remainder taken from reference TRBV7-2 and TRBJ1-6, is GAGVSQSPSNKVTEKGKDVELRCDPISGHTALYWYRQSLGQGLEFLIYFQGNSAPDKSGLPSDRFSAERTGGSVSTLTIQRTQQEDSAVYLCASLMTGGVSPLHFGNGTRLTVT.

The chain uses TRBV4-1 and TRBJ2-2, with 8 bases lining up with TRBD2. This CDR3 comprises 17 residues. V shed 2 bases and J 5 bases; nucleotides not matched to a gene: 10. Germline assignment: CDR1 MGHRA and CDR2 YSYEKL. The CDR3 nucleotides are TGCGCCAGCAGCCAACTACGAGCGGGAGTATGGACCGGGGAGCTGTTTTTT. Translation: CASSQLRAGVWTGELFF.

This clone appeared a single time. The chain joins TRBV3-1 (or the pseudogene TRBV3-2) to TRBJ2-7; tentative D call: TRBD2 (6 bases). CDR1 and CDR2 (germline): LGHDT, YNNKEL (reference sequence). This CDR3 has 15 amino acids. With 1 base removed from V and 6 bases from J, the gap between germline ends came to 16 bases. CDR3 bases: TGTGCCAGCAGCCAAGGACCCCCCGGACTATCCGAGCAGTACTTC. Protein product: CASSQGPPGLSEQYF.

This sequence joins TRBV4-1 and TRBJ2-3; 7 bases are a match to TRBD1. The V segment lost 4 bases and the J segment 2 bases; nucleotides outside the gene matches: 9. Per germline, CDR1 MGHRA and CDR2 YSYEKL. This CDR3 contains 16 residues. The DNA for the CDR3 is TGCGCCAGCAGCCCCCCACAGGGGATGAACACAGATACGCAGTATTTT. Its protein product is CASSPPQGMNTDTQYF.

The rearrangement links TRBV27 to TRBJ2-7, with TRBD1 as a possible D gene (6 bases). The CDR3 sequence is 14 residues long. Germline values: CDR1 MNHEY, CDR2 SMNVEV (reference sequence). V was shortened by 2 bases and J by 0 bases, with 8 bases between the two germline ends. The CDR3 is CASSLMDSSYEQYF. DNA for the CDR3: TGTGCCAGCAGTTTAATGGACAGCTCCTACGAGCAGTACTTC.

This chain links TRBV6-1 with TRBJ1-5; no clear D. Germline V lookup: CDR1 MNHNS, CDR2 SASEGT. The V gene lost 2 bases and the J gene lost 3 bases, with 14 bases spanning the gap. The CDR3 has 16 residues. The CDR3 protein is CASSEIHWQYNQPQHF. The DNA of the CDR3 is TGTGCCAGCAGTGAAATTCATTGGCAGTACAATCAGCCCCAGCATTTT.

V is TRBV2 and J is TRBJ1-5; 9 bases are shared with TRBD1. The CDR3 consists of 15 residues. V shed 3 bases, J shed 5 bases, and the junction held 5 bases outside the gene matches. The germline CDR1 and CDR2 sequences are SNHLY and FYNNEI. The CDR3 bases are TGTGCCAGCAGTGATCCAGACAGGGGGGATCAGCCCCAGCATTTT. Its protein is CASSDPDRGDQPQHF.

For the CDR3, the DNA is TGTGCCAGCAGCCAAGATTTTCCGCCCAGGACTAATGAAAAACTGTTTTTT. Translated: CASSQDFPPRTNEKLFF. V usage is TRBV14 and J usage is TRBJ1-4, with D hard to call. The CDR3 has 17 residues. V dropped 0 bases and J dropped 2 bases, with 13 bases sitting between them. Per the germline V gene, CDR1 is SGHDN and CDR2 is FVKESK.

The chain links TRBV6-5 to TRBJ1-6, with D possibly TRBD1 on 6 matching bases. Trimming took off 7 bases at V and 7 bases at J, with 14 bases between the two ends. Germline CDR1 MNHEY, CDR2 SVGAGI. The CDR3 is 14 residues long. This chain's CDR3 is CASKEYTGNSPLHF. CDR3 DNA: TGTGCCAGCAAGGAATATACAGGGAATTCACCCCTCCACTTT.

V and J are TRBV6-1 and TRBJ2-1; the match to TRBD2 covers 9 bases. Germline-derived CDR1 and CDR2 are MNHNS and SASEGT. The CDR3 is 15 amino acids. Trimming removed 1 base from V and 9 bases from J; junction bases left unmatched: 7. The CDR3 is CASSEVLAGNGEQFF. The CDR3 DNA sequence: TGTGCCAGCAGTGAAGTACTAGCGGGTAACGGTGAGCAGTTCTTC.

The chain employs TRBV6-6 and TRBJ1-3; D possibly corresponds to TRBD1 (6 bases). Germline lookup yields CDR1 MNHNY and CDR2 SVGAGI (reference sequence). CDR3 length equals 14 residues. V lost 11 bases to trimming and J lost 0 bases, with 14 bases between them. The CDR3 reads CAGSVGGSGNTIYF. In nucleotides, the CDR3 is TGTGCCGGCTCAGTAGGGGGCTCTGGAAACACCATATATTTT.

A single count supports this clone. CDR3 in amino acids: CASSYSGRGGDTQYF. CDR3 DNA sequence: TGTGCCAGCAGTTACTCAGGGAGGGGGGGAGATACGCAGTATTTT. The chain links TRBV6-5 to TRBJ2-3; tentatively, D is TRBD2 (7 bases). V was clipped by 0 bases and J by 5 bases, with 12 bases between them. This CDR3 is 15 amino acids long. Germline V gene lookup returns CDR1 MNHEY and CDR2 SVGAGI.

The chain employs TRBV28 and TRBJ1-3; TRBD1 matches at 7 bases. The V and J ends lost 6 bases and 3 bases, in that order; junction bases with no gene match: 11. CDR3 length equals 16 residues. CDR1 and CDR2 from the germline V gene are MDHEN and SYDVKM. CDR3: CASRSTGTDLGNTIYF. In DNA form, the CDR3 reads TGTGCCAGCAGATCAACCGGGACAGACCTTGGAAACACCATATATTTT.

This chain links TRBV14 with TRBJ2-1; no clear D. V gave up 4 bases and J gave up 9 bases, with 13 bases separating them. The length of the CDR3 is 13 residues. The V gene's germline CDR1 is SGHDN and CDR2 FVKESK. In DNA, the CDR3 is TGTGCCAGCAGCCTGACCGGATGGCTTGAGCAGTTCTTC. The encoded protein is CASSLTGWLEQFF.

J is TRBJ2-7 and V is TRBV15; D might be TRBD1 (5 bases). The length of the CDR3 is 15 residues. The germline V gene has CDR1 LNHNV and CDR2 YYDKDF (reference sequence). Trimming left V 0 bases short and J 1 base short, with 10 bases between. CDR3 residues: CATSRETGNSYEQYF. CDR3 DNA: TGTGCCACCAGCAGAGAAACAGGAAATTCCTACGAGCAGTACTTC.

This sequence joins TRBV19 and TRBJ2-2; D might be TRBD1 (7 bases). This CDR3 spans 23 amino acids. Trimming left V 2 bases short and J 1 base short, with 32 bases between. The germline CDR1 and CDR2 sequences are LNHDA and SQIVND (reference sequence). Here the CDR3 DNA reads TGTGCCAGTAGTATACGAGACAGGGAACTACACCTCGGGGGAGGTGGGAACACCGGGGAGCTGTTTTTT. This translates into CASSIRDRELHLGGGGNTGELFF.